The 26 T cell receptor beta chains listed next were all sequenced from one sample in a study of blood T cells in healthy people across ages. A sample-barcoded 5' primer and a J-beta primer mix were used in a second PCR of roughly 7 to 11 cycles. TCRdb used MiXCR to reprocess the 5' RACE reads, holding one entry per CDR3 protein. The table records around 1,600,000 distinct CDR3 sequences, under 55% of them present only once. The sequenced sample consisted of blood. These receptors were collected from a young woman in good health.

The chain has TRBV7-2 and TRBJ1-2, with D tentatively TRBD1 (6 bases). Germline values: CDR1 SGHTA, CDR2 FQGNSA. V was shortened by 5 bases and J by 8 bases, with 15 bases between the two germline ends. The length of the CDR3 is 13 residues. CDR3 sequence (DNA): TGTGCCAGCAGCCAAATTACGGGGGGCGGCTACACCTTC. It translates to CASSQITGGGYTF.

This clonotype appeared once. CDR3 sequence: CASSLTGWIEETQYF. The CDR3 DNA reads TGTGCCAGCAGCTTAACGGGATGGATCGAAGAGACCCAGTACTTC. The rearrangement uses TRBV11-2 and TRBJ2-5, with TRBD2 as a possible D gene (5 bases). CDR1 is SGHAT, CDR2 FQNNGV, per germline. The CDR3 is made up of 15 amino acids. Deletions cut 2 bases from V and 3 bases from J, with 13 bases between.

V and J are TRBV29-1 and TRBJ1-2, with D tentatively TRBD1 (6 bases). The V gene lost 4 bases and the J gene lost 3 bases, with 12 bases spanning the gap. The CDR3 consists of 13 residues. CDR1 SQVTM and CDR2 ANQGSEA come from the germline V gene. The CDR3 nucleotides read TGCAGCGTTGTGGGGGCGGTTGACTATGGCTACACCTTC. Protein: CSVVGAVDYGYTF.

This clonotype was seen a handful of times. J is TRBJ2-5 and V is TRBV30; TRBD1 matches at 7 bases. The J call may be in error: the DNA end matches TRBJ2-7 better. The V gene's germline CDR1 is GTSNPN and CDR2 SVGIG (reference sequence). This CDR3 has 14 amino acids. This CDR3 reads CAWNPTGTDYEQYF. The CDR3 DNA sequence: TGTGCCTGGAATCCTACCGGGACAGACTACGAGCAGTACTTC.

The rearrangement links TRBV16 to TRBJ2-7; D gene uncertain. Trimming took off 4 bases at V and 3 bases at J, with 10 bases between the two ends. The CDR3 runs 13 residues. Germline CDR1 reads KGHSY; CDR2 reads FQNENV. CDR3 coding DNA: TGTGCCAGCAGCCCATGGCAGATCTACGAGCAGTACTTC. This encodes CASSPWQIYEQYF.

This clonotype appeared a few times. The chain carries TRBV5-1 and TRBJ2-5; D possibly corresponds to TRBD1 (5 bases). This CDR3 comprises 13 residues. Per the germline V gene, CDR1 is SGHRS and CDR2 is YFSETQ. V shed 4 bases and J shed 5 bases, with 12 bases lying between them. CDR3 nucleotide sequence: TGCGCCAGCAGCGTGGAAAGGGGTGAGACCCAGTACTTC. Protein: CASSVERGETQYF.

This clonotype was seen only a few times. The chain has TRBV2 and TRBJ2-7; D assignment may be TRBD1 or TRBD2 (6 bases each). This CDR3 is 11 amino acids long. Per the germline V gene, CDR1 is SNHLY and CDR2 is FYNNEI. V shed 4 bases and J shed 6 bases, with 7 bases lying between them. This CDR3 reads CASSGGAEQYF. The CDR3 nucleotides read TGTGCCAGCAGTGGGGGGGCCGAGCAGTACTTC.

This clonotype was seen more than once but under ten times. The V and J genes are TRBV29-1 and TRBJ1-1; a weak D match, TRBD1 (5 bases). The V end was cut by 4 bases, the J end by 4 bases, with 19 bases between. The CDR3 is made up of 15 amino acids. In germline, CDR1 is SQVTM, CDR2 ANQGSEA. The CDR3 DNA sequence: TGCAGCGTTGTCCGGTGGGGGGTTAGGGGCACTGAAGCTTTCTTT. It specifies CSVVRWGVRGTEAFF.

This clonotype has a handful of counts. The chain combines TRBV29-1 with TRBJ1-1; maybe TRBD1 (5 bases). Deletions cut 1 base from V and 1 base from J, with 10 bases between. This CDR3 region has 14 residues. Per germline, CDR1 SQVTM and CDR2 ANQGSEA. This chain's CDR3 is CSVEVQGRNTEAFF. The CDR3 coding sequence is TGCAGCGTTGAAGTGCAGGGCAGGAACACTGAAGCTTTCTTT.

The chain recombines TRBV29-1 with TRBJ2-3, with D unresolved. V shed 2 bases and J shed 1 base, with 4 bases lying between them. Germline V CDR1 and CDR2: SQVTM, ANQGSEA. The CDR3 has 12 amino acids. CDR3 sequence: CSVEPRTDTQYF. Written as DNA, the CDR3 is TGCAGCGTTGAACCTCGCACAGATACGCAGTATTTT.

The CDR3 sequence is CSVTGTGNTEAFF. DNA of the CDR3: TGCAGCGTGACCGGGACAGGTAACACTGAAGCTTTCTTT. V usage is TRBV29-1 and J usage is TRBJ1-1; 8 positions agree with TRBD1. This CDR3 has 13 residues. CDR1 and CDR2 from the germline V gene are SQVTM and ANQGSEA. Trimming at V came to 6 bases and at J to 2 bases, leaving 5 bases not matched to a gene.

The chain links TRBV20-1 to TRBJ2-3; 14 bases are shared with TRBD2. Trimming cost V 1 base and J 7 bases; bases outside gene matches: 4. The CDR3 extends over 15 amino acids. Germline CDR1 reads DFQATT; CDR2 reads SNEGSKA (reference sequence). The CDR3 reads CSARARLAGGNTQYF. CDR3 nucleotide sequence: TGCAGTGCTAGAGCTCGACTAGCGGGAGGGAATACGCAGTATTTT.

The chain links TRBV20-1 to TRBJ1-1, with D possibly TRBD1 on 5 matching bases. Trimming left V 0 bases short and J 3 bases short, with 17 bases between. CDR1 is DFQATT and CDR2 is SNEGSKA in the germline V gene (reference sequence). This CDR3 is built from 16 residues. The CDR3 here is CSARDRAGWSDTEAFF. The CDR3 DNA follows: TGCAGTGCTAGAGATCGAGCAGGGTGGTCGGACACTGAAGCTTTCTTT.

V gene TRBV24-1 combines with J gene TRBJ2-1, with 8 bases fitting TRBD1. CDR1 is KGHDR, CDR2 SFDVKD, per germline. The CDR3 runs to 16 residues. J was trimmed by 2 bases and V by 4 bases; bases with no gene match: 6. CDR3 bases: TGTGCCACCAGTGAAGCCGGACAGGGACCCTACAATGAGCAGTTCTTC. Protein sequence: CATSEAGQGPYNEQFF.

The chain is built from TRBV27 and TRBJ1-2; tentative D call: TRBD1 (6 bases). V was trimmed by 4 bases and J by 4 bases, leaving 19 bases between them. This CDR3 contains 16 residues. Germline values: CDR1 MNHEY, CDR2 SMNVEV (reference sequence). CDR3: CASSSLEDRGTYGYTF. CDR3 nucleotides: TGTGCCAGCAGTTCTCTCGAGGACAGAGGCACCTATGGCTACACCTTC.

This clonotype has at least ten counts. CDR3 sequence reads: CASSSTSGLTDTQYF. CDR3 in DNA: TGTGCCAGCAGCTCGACTAGCGGCCTCACAGATACGCAGTATTTT. The V call is TRBV7-9, the J call TRBJ2-3, with 9 bases that match TRBD2. Germline V gene sequence: CDR1 SEHNR, CDR2 FQNEAQ (reference sequence). There are 15 residues in the CDR3. Losses at the gene ends were 4 bases for V and 2 bases for J; bases not matched to a gene: 4.

In this sample, this clonotype turned up a few times. The gene calls are TRBV29-1 and TRBJ1-2, with TRBD1 as a possible D gene (6 bases). The V gene lost 2 bases and the J gene lost 7 bases, with 11 bases spanning the gap. The CDR3 loop spans 12 amino acids. Germline-derived CDR1 and CDR2 are SQVTM and ANQGSEA. The CDR3 DNA sequence: TGCAGCGTTGAAACAGTCAGGGGTGGCTACACCTTC. Protein sequence: CSVETVRGGYTF. Together with reference TRBV29-1 and TRBJ1-2, the CDR3 gives the full variable domain: SAVISQKPSRDICQRGTSLTIQCQVDSQVTMMFWYRQQPGQSLTLIATANQGSEATYESGFVIDKFPISRPNLTFSTLTVSNMSPEDSSIYLCSVETVRGGYTFGSGTRLTVV.

The rearrangement uses TRBV12-3 or TRBV12-4 and TRBJ1-5; D gene unclear. Trimming took off 5 bases at V and 7 bases at J, with 12 bases between the two ends. The CDR3 is made up of 13 amino acids. This CDR3 reads CASSILEGQPQHF. The CDR3 DNA follows: TGTGCCAGCAGTATCCTAGAGGGCCAGCCCCAGCATTTT.

This sequence joins TRBV5-1 and TRBJ2-4; no firm D call. V dropped 2 bases and J dropped 6 bases, with 6 bases sitting between them. This CDR3 has 12 amino acids. Looked up from germline, CDR1 is SGHRS and CDR2 is YFSETQ. CDR3 in amino acids: CASSFDGNIQYF. In nucleotides, the CDR3 is TGCGCCAGCAGCTTTGACGGAAACATTCAGTACTTC.

The V gene is TRBV29-1, the J gene TRBJ2-3, with a weak D call TRBD2 (6 bases). Germline CDR1 and CDR2: SQVTM and ANQGSEA. The CDR3 length is 15 residues. Trimming stripped 3 bases from V and 5 bases from J, with 18 bases between. The CDR3 sequence is CSVDDGTSREDTQYF. The CDR3 DNA reads as TGCAGCGTTGATGACGGGACTTCCCGGGAAGATACGCAGTATTTT.

The table lists this clonotype with many counts. The CDR3: CASSPGTGVDTQYF. The DNA of the CDR3 is TGTGCCAGCTCACCAGGGACAGGGGTCGATACGCAGTATTTT. This chain connects TRBV18 to TRBJ2-3, with TRBD1 identical over 10 bases. There are 14 residues in the CDR3. Losses at the gene ends were 2 bases for V and 6 bases for J; bases not matched to a gene: 2. CDR1 KGHSH and CDR2 LQKENI come from the germline V gene.

This clonotype has a single count. The gene calls are TRBV6-5 and TRBJ2-1; 11 nucleotides line up with TRBD2. V dropped 5 bases and J dropped 2; count of bases not matched to a gene: 2. The CDR3 has 15 amino acids. The germline V gene encodes CDR1 MNHEY and CDR2 SVGAGI. The CDR3 protein is CASSGLAGPYNEQFF. CDR3 in DNA: TGTGCCAGCAGTGGACTAGCGGGTCCCTACAATGAGCAGTTCTTC.

This chain joins TRBV29-1 and TRBJ2-1; D gene uncertain. V lost 2 bases to trimming and J lost 10 bases, with 6 bases between them. The CDR3 consists of 10 residues. Germline V gives CDR1 SQVTM, CDR2 ANQGSEA. CDR3 residues: CSVESPEQFF. The CDR3 region has the DNA TGCAGCGTTGAATCCCCCGAGCAGTTCTTC.

This clonotype was seen many times. This sequence joins TRBV20-1 and TRBJ1-2; 9 positions agree with TRBD1. The CDR3 has 14 amino acids. The V gene's germline CDR1 is DFQATT and CDR2 SNEGSKA (reference sequence). Trimming took 6 bases from V and 8 from J; bases not matched to a gene: 13. CDR3 DNA: TGCAGTGCCGCCGGCCGGGACAGGGTGATAGGCTACACCTTC. Residues: CSAAGRDRVIGYTF.

This clonotype occurred a few times. The J gene is TRBJ2-2, the V gene TRBV28; D perhaps matches TRBD2 (6 bases). The ends were cut back, 2 bases at V and 4 bases at J, with 14 bases in the middle. This CDR3 spans 16 amino acids. CDR1 and CDR2 (germline): MDHEN, SYDVKM. This CDR3 reads CASSLNVGGVTGELFF. The CDR3 nucleotides read TGTGCCAGCAGTTTAAATGTGGGGGGAGTCACCGGGGAGCTGTTTTTT.

This clonotype appeared many times. The CDR3 DNA sequence: TGTGCCAGCAGCTTAATGCGGGCCCCCTACGAGCAGTACTTC. This gives the protein CASSLMRAPYEQYF. The genes are TRBV13 and TRBJ2-7; D is possibly TRBD2 (5 bases). Germline loops: CDR1 PRHDT, CDR2 FYEKMQ (reference sequence). Deletions cut 2 bases from V and 2 bases from J, with 10 bases between. The CDR3 length is 14 residues. Complete variable domain (other parts from reference TRBV13 and TRBJ2-7): AAGVIQSPRHLIKEKRETATLKCYPIPRHDTVYWYQQGPGQDPQFLISFYEKMQSDKGSIPDRFSAQQFSDYHSELNMSSLELGDSALYFCASSLMRAPYEQYFGPGTRLTVT.